A selection of T cell receptor beta chains follows, all from one sample in a study of OX40 agonist ivuxolimab in advanced cancers. Measured with immunoSEQ multiplex PCR; TCRdb has only the in-frame clones, and not every one. This table holds 50,000 to 75,000 clones, about 90% found once. Sample: CD4+ or CD8+ T cells sorted from blood, taken in a trial of the OX40 agonist ivuxolimab. All receptors come from an adult with an advanced solid tumor such as melanoma, head and neck, liver or kidney cancer. The CDR3 runs from the conserved cysteine through the conserved F or W. Each record gives: V gene, D gene, CDR3 protein. The D gene is left open where the match is weak.

>TRBV5-4|NA
CASSLELAVSSYNEQFF
>TRBV27|NA
CASSLSGFWDGYTF
>TRBV7-9|NA
CASSLGAGRVSGANVLTF
>TRBV2|TRBD1
CASSVGTGGAETQYF
>TRBV18|TRBD1
CASSPRSRGPYGYTF
>TRBV5-1|NA
CASSLEGVGNTIYF
>TRBV10-1|TRBD2
CASSDGLAGGYNEQFF
>TRBV5-6|NA
CASSYSGTYYNEQFF
>TRBV5-5|NA
CASSSQPGPYYTF
>TRBV28|NA
CASSPNSPLHF
>TRBV10-3|NA
CAISENRAGNTIYF
>TRBV7-2|TRBD1
CASRETGGVQYF
>TRBV5-1|NA
CASSRTHLYNEQFF
>TRBV6-1|NA
CASSGLDNTGELFF
>TRBV7-6|TRBD1
CASSLARRDREAGELFF
>TRBV30|TRBD1
CACRGQGVPETQYF
>TRBV10-1|NA
CASSERRGMLSRYTF
>TRBV4-2|NA
CASSQDAWRSEAFF
>TRBV2|NA
CASREVGSTDTQYF
>TRBV18|NA
CASSPPSKQDGYTF
>TRBV5-1|TRBD2
CASSPTSVGAHEQYF
>TRBV11-2|NA
CASSLDLGGDSGNTIYF
>TRBV11-2|NA
CASSLSKGINEQFF
>TRBV19|TRBD1
CANSRERGRGKQETQYF
>TRBV5-1|TRBD1
CASSLDRAGYGYTF
>TRBV9|NA
CASNSPPTSYNEQFF
>TRBV15|NA
CATSRALGGRSQETQYF
>TRBV9|TRBD1
CASSVENRGYNEQFF
>TRBV18|TRBD2
CASSPSVAGAHTQYF
>TRBV10-3|TRBD2
CAIRSGRAKSEQYF
>TRBV5-1|TRBD1
CASSPGTVVNTEAFF
>TRBV6-6|NA
CASRFSEKLFF
>TRBV28|NA
CASRSTGRNTIYF
>TRBV6-5|NA
CASSLRGTEAFF
>TRBV6-5|NA
CASRPMGYNEQFF
>TRBV7-8|TRBD2
CASSLEGGRAWEQYF
>TRBV5-6|NA
CASSFWSAVGVYEQYF
>TRBV18|NA
CASSPWTQINEQFF
>TRBV25-1|NA
CATTGSSSYNEQFF
>TRBV6-5|TRBD2
CASSYLAGGGNEQFF
>TRBV5-4|NA
CASSFQGNSYEQYF
>TRBV2|NA
CASVWTVDSNQPQHF
>TRBV11-3|NA
CASSLARGFSSYNEQFF
>TRBV2|NA
CASNLATDTQYF
>TRBV10-1|NA
CASSDGGGDEQFF
>TRBV29-1|NA
CSVGETGTGQYF
>TRBV2|TRBD2
CASSFLAGGSNTGELFF
>TRBV7-9|TRBD2
CASSSGTSGTVGELFF